These 14 T cell receptor beta chains were all obtained from the same sample, sequenced in a study of T cells after yellow fever vaccination (dated by TCRdb to about 2019). In the paper's terms, the treatment or condition label means: live attenuated yellow fever vaccine strain. Libraries came from 5' RACE. The sequencer was an Illumina HiSeq 2500. The public reads were reprocessed in TCRdb via fastp at Q25 and MiXCR, keeping in-frame beta chains. Each record represents a unique CDR3 protein, reported with the most common genes and DNA among its rows. The sample table contains just under 600,000 distinct CDR3 sequences; only one count was recorded for approximately 15% of them. About an eighth of the sample is taken by the ten largest. The sequencing here drew on PBMCs, taken on the day of the yellow fever booster vaccination. These receptors were taken from a young man who received the YFV17D yellow fever vaccine.

This clonotype was counted between two and nine times. The rearrangement uses TRBV2 and TRBJ1-1, with TRBD1 matching over 7 bases. Germline assignment: CDR1 SNHLY and CDR2 FYNNEI. Trimming cost V 5 bases and J 4 bases; bases outside gene matches: 4. This CDR3 spans 13 amino acids. The CDR3 loop is CASSRQGTTEAFF. CDR3 coding DNA: TGTGCCAGCAGTCGACAGGGCACCACTGAAGCTTTCTTT.

This clonotype was counted ten times or more. The chain couples TRBV20-1 to TRBJ1-5; the match to TRBD1 covers 7 bases. J was trimmed by 5 bases and V by 6 bases; bases with no gene match: 7. The CDR3 totals 13 residues. The germline CDR1 and CDR2 sequences are DFQATT and SNEGSKA (reference sequence). CDR3 loop: CSAHRGLHQPQHF. Here the CDR3 DNA reads TGCAGTGCCCACAGGGGCCTCCATCAGCCCCAGCATTTT.

This clonotype was recorded a few times. This chain connects TRBV7-8 to TRBJ2-7; D gene unclear. Germline V gene sequence: CDR1 SGHVS, CDR2 FQNEAQ. Trimming left V 5 bases short and J 2 bases short, with 7 bases between. CDR3 size: 12 residues. CDR3: CASSPQPYEQYF. The CDR3 DNA is TGTGCCAGCAGCCCCCAACCCTACGAGCAGTACTTC.

This clonotype has just a few counts. The gene calls are TRBV18 and TRBJ2-4; D perhaps matches TRBD2 (5 bases). Germline V gives CDR1 KGHSH, CDR2 LQKENI. This CDR3 contains 17 residues. V lost 0 bases and J lost 3, with 15 bases in between. The CDR3 bases are TGTGCCAGCTCACCACCGGCCGGGGTGGGGAACAAAAACATTCAGTACTTC. Amino acid sequence: CASSPPAGVGNKNIQYF.

This clonotype occurred a few times. The chain employs TRBV29-1 and TRBJ1-2; TRBD1 is a possible D gene (5 bases). This CDR3 has 14 amino acids. Germline values: CDR1 SQVTM, CDR2 ANQGSEA. With 3 bases removed from V and 5 bases from J, the gap between germline ends came to 16 bases. The CDR3 is CSVDPGPRQYGYTF. In DNA, the CDR3 is TGCAGCGTTGATCCGGGACCGCGGCAGTATGGCTACACCTTC.

The V call is TRBV28, the J call TRBJ2-1, with TRBD2 matching 8 bases. This CDR3 region has 16 residues. Trimming at V came to 6 bases and at J to 1 base, leaving 8 bases not matched to a gene. CDR1 and CDR2 (germline): MDHEN, SYDVKM. CDR3 nucleotide sequence: TGTGCCAGCAGCCCCCGGGGCGGGAGGTCCTACAATGAGCAGTTCTTC. Residues: CASSPRGGRSYNEQFF.

V gene TRBV5-1 combines with J gene TRBJ2-1; 7 positions agree with TRBD1. Germline V gene data show CDR1 as SGHRS and CDR2 as YFSETQ. The length of the CDR3 is 15 residues. V dropped 6 bases and J dropped 1; count of bases not matched to a gene: 7. Here the CDR3 DNA reads TGCGCCAGCACGTATCAGGGGGAGTCCTACAATGAGCAGTTCTTC. Protein product: CASTYQGESYNEQFF.

This clonotype was seen more than once but under ten times. The chain joins TRBV6-5 to TRBJ2-2, with D perhaps being TRBD1 or TRBD2 (5 bases each). V was trimmed by 1 base and J by 5 bases, leaving 11 bases between them. In germline, CDR1 is MNHEY, CDR2 SVGAGI. The CDR3 extends over 15 amino acids. This chain's CDR3 is CASSYFGTQTGELFF. The CDR3 region has the DNA TGTGCCAGCAGTTACTTTGGGACGCAGACCGGGGAGCTGTTTTTT.

This clonotype appeared a few times. The chain couples TRBV5-1 to TRBJ2-7, with unresolved D. In germline, CDR1 is SGHRS, CDR2 YFSETQ. V lost 3 bases and J 0 bases, leaving 10 bases between the germline ends. This CDR3 is built from 14 residues. The CDR3: CASSSSLLSYEQYF. CDR3 nucleotides: TGCGCCAGCAGCTCCTCCCTCCTCTCCTACGAGCAGTACTTC.

This clonotype was observed a few times. The V gene is TRBV20-1, the J gene TRBJ2-1; 10 nucleotides match TRBD2. CDR1 DFQATT and CDR2 SNEGSKA come from the germline V gene (reference sequence). V lost 4 bases, J lost 8 bases, and 8 bases stayed unmatched. The CDR3 loop spans 14 amino acids. The CDR3 loop reads CSATGTSVSDEQFF. CDR3 in DNA: TGCAGTGCTACCGGGACTAGCGTTTCGGATGAGCAGTTCTTC.

The sample holds many counts of this clonotype. The chain couples TRBV12-3 or TRBV12-4 to TRBJ2-2; no clear D. CDR3 length: 13 amino acids. The ends were cut back, 3 bases at V and 6 bases at J, with 8 bases in the middle. For the CDR3, the DNA is TGTGCCAGCAGTTTGGGATGGCCCGGGGAGCTGTTTTTT. Its translation is CASSLGWPGELFF.

This clonotype was found a few times. The chain links TRBV10-3 to TRBJ1-3; no clear D gene. With 4 bases removed from V and 2 bases from J, the gap between germline ends came to 15 bases. The CDR3 length is 16 residues. Germline V gene data show CDR1 as ENHRY and CDR2 as SYGVKD. CDR3 sequence: CAISAGSIQAGNTIYF. The CDR3 DNA reads TGTGCCATCAGTGCCGGGTCGATTCAAGCTGGAAACACCATATATTTT.

This clonotype was seen a few times. The genes are TRBV29-1 and TRBJ2-1; D perhaps matches TRBD1 (6 bases). The CDR3 runs to 11 residues. Deletions cut 5 bases from V and 9 bases from J, with 11 bases between. Per germline, CDR1 SQVTM and CDR2 ANQGSEA. The DNA of the CDR3 is TGCAGCGTTCAACGGACAGTTGAGCAGTTCTTC. Encoded protein: CSVQRTVEQFF.

This clonotype was counted between two and nine times. This rearrangement joins TRBV9 to TRBJ2-5; 7 bases match TRBD1. Germline V gene lookup returns CDR1 SGDLS and CDR2 YYNGEE. J was trimmed by 5 bases and V by 0 bases; bases with no gene match: 7. The CDR3 sequence is 15 residues long. Written as DNA, the CDR3 is TGTGCCAGCAGCGTAGACAGGGGTGGGCAGGAGACCCAGTACTTC. It codes for CASSVDRGGQETQYF. Looking up the rest from reference TRBV9 and TRBJ2-5 gives the full variable domain: DSGVTQTPKHLITATGQRVTLRCSPRSGDLSVYWYQQSLDQGLQFLIQYYNGEERAKGNILERFSAQQFPDLHSELNLSSLELGDSALYFCASSVDRGGQETQYFGPGTRLLVL.